This is a list of T cell receptor beta chains from one sample in a study of T cells in localized non-small cell lung cancer. Sequencing used immunoSEQ multiplex PCR; TCRdb keeps in-frame clones, though not all of them. The sample consists of tens of thousands of clones, 86% of them appearing once. The specimen comprised peripheral blood, sampled before any cancer treatment. All receptors derive from a male donor older than 55 with stage III squamous cell lung carcinoma. The CDR3 runs from the conserved cysteine through the conserved F or W. The order of the fields is J gene, clone size, V gene, D gene, CDR3 DNA, CDR3 protein. The D gene is left open where the match is weak. Some rows mark clone size as missing; the rest say once, few, many or name a class of expanded clone.

>TRBJ1-2|few|TRBV20-1|.
TGCAGTGCTAGGGGCCAGGATCGCTACACCTTC
CSARGQDRYTF
>TRBJ2-7|few|TRBV6-5|TRBD2
TGTGCCAGCAGCTCCACCGGGACTAGCTACGAGCAGTACTTC
CASSSTGTSYEQYF
>TRBJ1-1|.|TRBV28|TRBD1
TGTGCCAGCAGTACGACAGGGGGCGGAAGGACTGAAGCTTTCTTT
CASSTTGGGRTEAFF
>TRBJ1-4|.|TRBV19|TRBD1
TGTGCCAGTAGTAAACACAGGGGGCAGGATGAAAAACTGTTTTTT
CASSKHRGQDEKLFF
>TRBJ1-4|.|TRBV4-1|.
TGCGCCAGCTCACCAGGGGAGCGGGGTGAAAAACTGTTTTTT
CASSPGERGEKLFF
>TRBJ2-5|.|TRBV6-1|TRBD2
TGTGCCAGCATAGGGACTAGCGGCCAAGAGACCCAGTACTTC
CASIGTSGQETQYF
>TRBJ2-3|.|TRBV28|.
TGTGCCAGTAGTGGCCCACATAACACAGATACGCAGTATTTT
CASSGPHNTDTQYF
>TRBJ1-5|.|TRBV5-5|.
TGTGCCAGCAGCTTAGGGGTTAATGGCAATCAGCCCCAGCATTTT
CASSLGVNGNQPQHF
>TRBJ1-2|.|TRBV5-4|.
TGTGCCAGCAGCTTGTTGGGGGGCTACACCTTC
CASSLLGGYTF
>TRBJ1-1|.|TRBV7-6|TRBD1
TGTGCCAGCAGCTTAAGGACAGGAGCAGTACAGGGGGAAGCTTTCTTT
CASSLRTGAVQGEAFF
>TRBJ1-1|.|TRBV5-1|.
TGCGCCAGCAGCTTGTGGGGCCCCACCAGGGAGAGGAACACTGAAGCTTTCTTT
CASSLWGPTRERNTEAFF
>TRBJ1-2|.|TRBV6-1|.
TGTGCCAGCAATCCGGACAGCGTGAATAACTATGGCTACACCTTC
CASNPDSVNNYGYTF
>TRBJ2-2|.|TRBV11-2|TRBD2
TGTGCCAGCAGCTTAGGCGTCGGGAGGTTGAGCGGGGAGCTGTTTTTT
CASSLGVGRLSGELFF
>TRBJ1-6|.|TRBV27|TRBD1
TGTGCCAGCAGTTTAGGGTTTTGGGGACAGCGTAATTCACCCCTCCACTTT
CASSLGFWGQRNSPLHF
>TRBJ1-2|.|TRBV19|.
TGTGCCAGTTCGTCCCGGGCCTATGAAGGCTACACCTTC
CASSSRAYEGYTF
>TRBJ1-3|.|TRBV6-1|.
TGTGCCAGCCTTACCGGGAGCTCTGGAAACACCATATATTTT
CASLTGSSGNTIYF
>TRBJ1-3|.|TRBV6-1|.
TGTGCCAGCAGTGAAAAGTCAGCCTTCTCTGGAAACACCATATATTTT
CASSEKSAFSGNTIYF
>TRBJ2-7|.|TRBV5-1|.
TGCGCCAGCAGACGGACAGGGAGGGACGTGGGGGAGCAGTACTTC
CASRRTGRDVGEQYF
>TRBJ2-7|.|TRBV14|.
TGTGCCAGCAGCCCAAGCGGCTCCTACGAGCAGTACTTC
CASSPSGSYEQYF
>TRBJ2-1|.|TRBV14|TRBD2
TGTGCCAGCAGCCCCCGACTAGCGGGATTCAATGAGCAGTTCTTC
CASSPRLAGFNEQFF
>TRBJ2-2|.|TRBV6-6|.
TGTGCCAGCAGTTACACCGGACGGGACACCGGGGAGCTGTTTTTT
CASSYTGRDTGELFF
>TRBJ1-5|.|TRBV7-9|.
TGTGCCAGCAGCTTAGGAGGAGCAGGGTTGGTGGTTCAGCCCCAGCATTTT
CASSLGGAGLVVQPQHF
>TRBJ2-7|.|TRBV18|.
TGTGCCAGCTCACCACGGGAAGAGCAGTACTTC
CASSPREEQYF
>TRBJ1-5|.|TRBV18|.
TGTGCCAGCTCACCAATTAGTGGGGGGCTCCCGCGGCCCCAGCATTTT
CASSPISGGLPRPQHF
>TRBJ1-2|.|TRBV7-9|.
TGTGCCCCTGGTGTTGGGCTTGGCTACACCTTC
CAPGVGLGYTF
>TRBJ2-7|.|TRBV4-2|.
TGTGCCAGCAGCCAAGATGAGGCGACCTCCTACGAGCAGTACTTC
CASSQDEATSYEQYF
>TRBJ1-1|.|TRBV5-1|.
TGCGCCAGCAGCTTACAGGGTGAAGCTTTCTTT
CASSLQGEAFF
>TRBJ1-2|few|TRBV7-9|TRBD1
TGTGCCAGCAGCCTGACAGGGCGGGGCTACACCTTC
CASSLTGRGYTF
>TRBJ2-1|.|TRBV7-3|.
TGTGCCAGCAGCTTACAAGCGGACTACGGGTGGGATGAGCAGTTCTTC
CASSLQADYGWDEQFF
>TRBJ2-2|medium-sized|TRBV12-5|.
TGTGCTAGTGGTTTCGGGGTGTCAAACACCGGGGAGCTGTTTTTT
CASGFGVSNTGELFF
>TRBJ2-3|.|TRBV5-1|.
TGCGCCAGCAGCTCGGGCACAGATACGCAGTATTTT
CASSSGTDTQYF
>TRBJ1-2|.|TRBV2|.
TGTGCCAGCAGTGAAGAGGCAGTTCCTAACTATGGCTACACCTTC
CASSEEAVPNYGYTF
>TRBJ1-1|few|TRBV6-1|.
TGTGCCAGCAGTACACAGGAATACTTGAACACTGAAGCTTTCTTT
CASSTQEYLNTEAFF
>TRBJ2-2|once|TRBV10-3|TRBD2
TGTGCCATCAGCCCTAGACTAGCGGCCGCGCCTGGGGAGCTGTTTTTT
CAISPRLAAAPGELFF
>TRBJ2-7|.|TRBV21-1|.
TGTGCCAGCACCTTCTTCGGGACTCTCGAGCAGTACTTC
CASTFFGTLEQYF
>TRBJ2-5|.|TRBV12-5|.
TGTGCTAGTGGTTTGGTTATTCGAAGGGAAGGGACCCAGTACTTC
CASGLVIRREGTQYF
>TRBJ1-2|.|TRBV6-1|.
TGTGCCAGCAGGAGAGACTCAACCAGGACCGAGGGCTACACCTTC
CASRRDSTRTEGYTF
>TRBJ2-1|.|TRBV29-1|.
TGCAGCGGGATCCGTACCCTCAATGAGCAGTTCTTC
CSGIRTLNEQFF
>TRBJ1-2|.|TRBV6-4|TRBD1
TGTGCCAGCAGTTCCGGGACAGGGGCGGACTATGGCTACACCTTC
CASSSGTGADYGYTF
>TRBJ2-3|.|TRBV10-3|TRBD2
TGTGCCATCAGCGGGCGGGGGGATACGCAGTATTTT
CAISGRGDTQYF
>TRBJ1-5|few|TRBV5-1|.
TGCGCCAGCAGCTTGGAGGGAACTAGCAATCAGCCCCAGCATTTT
CASSLEGTSNQPQHF
>TRBJ2-7|.|TRBV5-5|.
TGTGCCAGCAGCTCCCTGGGTGTCGAGCAGTACTTC
CASSSLGVEQYF
>TRBJ2-1|.|TRBV19|TRBD1
TGTGCCAGTAGTATCCACAGGGGTAATGAGCAGTTCTTC
CASSIHRGNEQFF
>TRBJ2-1|.|TRBV15|TRBD1
TGTGCCACCAGCAGAGGACCGACAGGGGGCCAAAATGAGCAGTTCTTC
CATSRGPTGGQNEQFF
>TRBJ1-3|.|TRBV2|.
TGTGCCACCCGCCCTGGGGGGGGGCAGGTGACTGGAAACACCATATATTTT
CATRPGGGQVTGNTIYF
>TRBJ2-7|.|TRBV4-2|.
TGTGCCAGCAGCCAAGCTCGGGGAAAATCCTACGAGCAGTACTTC
CASSQARGKSYEQYF
>TRBJ2-1|.|TRBV19|TRBD2
TGTGCCAGTAGTATAGCCCCGGGCGGGAGGGCGAGCTCCTACAATGAGCAGTTCTTC
CASSIAPGGRASSYNEQFF
>TRBJ2-1|.|TRBV5-4|.
TGTGCCAGCATAAAACAGGGATACAATGAGCAGTTCTTC
CASIKQGYNEQFF
>TRBJ1-1|.|TRBV13|.
TGTGCCAGCAGTTTCTCACAGGGTGGGATGAAAGGGAACACTGAAGCTTTCTTT
CASSFSQGGMKGNTEAFF
>TRBJ2-4|.|TRBV7-9|TRBD2
TGTGCCAGCAGCCCGGGGGGGGCGCAAAACATTCAGTACTTC
CASSPGGAQNIQYF
>TRBJ2-2|.|TRBV7-3|.
TGTGCCAGCAGCTCGGCGGCCACCGGGGAGCTGTTTTTT
CASSSAATGELFF
>TRBJ1-4|.|TRBV5-4|.
TGTGCCAGCAGCTTGGGGGTCTGGGATGAAAAACTGTTTTTT
CASSLGVWDEKLFF
>TRBJ2-3|.|TRBV19|.
TGTGCCAGTAGTGGAGGGGGGGCGGGCACAGATACGCAGTATTTT
CASSGGGAGTDTQYF